This T cell receptor (beta chain) appears in the sequencing data of a study of shared clonotypes between healthy human individuals. Assay execution took place at the deep level. It was across several immunoSEQ plates that each subset's genomic DNA was evenly split. As handled by the study authors: Sequence data from immunoSEQ were junction-only and lacked quality scores; consequently, filtering differed. Some clones are missing from TCRdb's copy, which holds only in-frame ones; the method was immunoSEQ multiplex PCR. D and trimming come from the DNA, and the V and J calls and clone size come from that table. Seen here are around 1,900,000 clones, 93% observed once, and the top ten hold about 1.7%. Findings and caveats of the study: Non-shared clonotypes had lower generation probabilities than those shared by all four donors.

CD45RO-negative cells were positively selected for CCR7, leaving out terminally differentiated effector memory CD45RA+ cells. A note on this clone: Its cognate antigen is unknown.

V lost 4 bases and J lost 3; bases outside the gene matches: 7. CDR1 and CDR2 from the germline V gene are SGHRS and YFSETQ. The CDR3 has 14 amino acids. The source material was naive CD8+ T cells from PBMCs. The genes are TRBV5-1 and TRBJ2-7; 7 nucleotides agree with TRBD2. The clonotype originates from a man younger than 35 in good health. Some clones in this sample may be carry-over from other donors' samples. CDR3 sequence (DNA): TGCGCCAGCAGCAAACCGGGGGAGGGCTACGAGCAGTACTTC. It translates to CASSKPGEGYEQYF.